This entry is about one T cell receptor beta chain. Its antigen is currently unknown. The CDR3 totals 15 residues. Germline V gives CDR1 SGHRS, CDR2 YFSETQ. V was pared by 4 bases and J by 7 bases, with 6 bases of the junction left unmatched. This specimen belongs to a study of cytomegalovirus exposure and HLA in healthy donors. Study details: An early data release held some 85 million unique TCRs from HLA-typed donors.

Study-wide results and limits: Indistinguishability led to the exclusion of some V segments, TRBV6-2 and TRBV6-3 included. In a later analysis, V- and J-gene trimming of beta chains associated with a DCLRE1C missense variant, replicated independently. A later analysis reportedly found fewer N-insertions in an Asian-associated ancestry cluster than the approximately 700-donor mean.

13 Jbeta primers and 60 Vbeta primers were used for the PCR. The data were produced by immunoSEQ multiplex PCR, yet TCRdb's version contains in-frame clones alone and is incomplete. The sample consists of under 150,000 clones, roughly 80% of them appearing once. This clonotype originated in a man between 40 and 49 years old in good health and CMV-seropositive. Sequenced sample: PBMCs. The chain is built from TRBV5-1 and TRBJ2-1; 12 positions match TRBD2. CDR3 DNA: TGCGCCAGCAGCCTAGCGGGAGGGATGGAAAATGAGCAGTTCTTC. Amino acid sequence: CASSLAGGMENEQFF.